These 22 T cell receptor beta chains were all obtained from the same sample, sequenced in a study of T cells in Graves' hyperthyroidism and ophthalmopathy. Amplification yielded TCR beta CDR3 regions, with RNA transcripts as the source. The TCR CDR3 first-round RT-PCR relied on the HTBI primer set. MiXCR, run by TCRdb on the multiplex PCR reads, gives a single entry per CDR3 protein. The sample records about 400,000 distinct CDR3 sequences, 20% to 30% being singletons. Sequenced material: blood. Every receptor here comes from a man aged 45 to 65 with Graves' hyperthyroidism.

This clonotype has a handful of counts. This chain joins TRBV10-2 and TRBJ2-1; D unresolved. The CDR3 sequence is 13 residues long. Germline assignment: CDR1 WSHSY and CDR2 SAAADI. The V and J ends lost 6 bases and 0 bases respectively, with 6 bases between them. The CDR3 bases are TGCGCCAGCAGACCCGCCTCCTACAATGAGCAGTTCTTC. Its protein is CASRPASYNEQFF.

A remark on this clonotype: A junction end diverges from the germline sequence, so it may reflect a read error. This chain connects TRBV7-9 to TRBJ1-2; maybe TRBD1 (6 bases). Germline V gene sequence: CDR1 SEHNR, CDR2 FQNEAQ (reference sequence). There are 16 residues in the CDR3. DNA of the CDR3: TGTGCCAGCGGCTTAAGTGCAGGGACATTTAACTATGGCTACACCTTC. Amino acids: CASGLSAGTFNYGYTF.

The gene calls are TRBV20-1 and TRBJ2-2; D is uncertain. With 5 bases removed from V and 3 bases from J, the gap between germline ends came to 10 bases. The germline gives CDR1 DFQATT, CDR2 SNEGSKA (reference sequence). This CDR3 is built from 13 residues. The CDR3 bases are TGCAGTGCTCTCTGGACGGACACCGGGGAGCTGTTTTTT. Amino acids: CSALWTDTGELFF.

This sequence joins TRBV20-1 and TRBJ2-1, with 8 positions matching TRBD2. V lost 6 bases, J lost 9 bases, and 19 bases stayed unmatched. This CDR3 is built from 16 residues. Germline CDR1 and CDR2: DFQATT and SNEGSKA (reference sequence). CDR3 nucleotide sequence: TGCAGTGCCAATAGGGGCGGTTGGGACGGGACTAGTGAGCAGTTCTTC. It specifies CSANRGGWDGTSEQFF.

V gene TRBV19 combines with J gene TRBJ2-7; D not certain. CDR3 length: 12 residues. V was clipped by 4 bases and J by 2 bases, with 6 bases between them. Germline CDR1 LNHDA, CDR2 SQIVND (reference sequence). The CDR3 DNA is TGTGCCAGTAGTAAGGGAACCTACGAGCAGTACTTC. It codes for CASSKGTYEQYF.

There are many counts of this clonotype. This chain joins TRBV18 and TRBJ2-3; the match to TRBD1 covers 7 bases. Germline V gene lookup returns CDR1 KGHSH and CDR2 LQKENI. This CDR3 region has 16 residues. V was pared by 6 bases and J by 3 bases, with 12 bases of the junction left unmatched. The DNA of the CDR3 is TGTGCCAGCTCTTCACGCTCCGGGACAGAAACAGATACGCAGTATTTT. It specifies CASSSRSGTETDTQYF. Supplemented by reference TRBV18 and TRBJ2-3, the full variable domain reads NAGVMQNPRHLVRRRGQEARLRCSPMKGHSHVYWYRQLPEEGLKFMVYLQKENIIDESGMPKERFSAEFPKEGPSILRIQQVVRGDSAAYFCASSSRSGTETDTQYFGPGTRLTVL.

This chain uses TRBV15 with TRBJ2-4; 7 nucleotides agree with TRBD1. V lost 0 bases and J lost 8; bases outside the gene matches: 7. Germline CDR1 is LNHNV and CDR2 is YYDKDF (reference sequence). This CDR3 spans 15 amino acids. CDR3 amino acids: CATSRDDTGADIQYF. The CDR3 DNA reads TGTGCCACCAGCAGAGATGATACAGGGGCAGACATTCAGTACTTC.

The chain employs TRBV20-1 and TRBJ2-4, with D possibly being TRBD2 (5 bases). The V gene's germline CDR1 is DFQATT and CDR2 SNEGSKA (reference sequence). This CDR3 contains 15 residues. The V gene lost 1 base and the J gene lost 6 bases, with 16 bases spanning the gap. The CDR3 region is CSARGPRLSGNIQYF. The CDR3 DNA reads as TGCAGTGCTAGAGGTCCCCGGTTGAGCGGAAACATTCAGTACTTC.

The rearrangement links TRBV7-9 to TRBJ2-3, with D uncertain. V was pared by 7 bases and J by 3 bases, with 8 bases between. Germline assignment: CDR1 SEHNR and CDR2 FQNEAQ (reference sequence). This CDR3 comprises 12 residues. For the CDR3, the DNA is TGTGCCAGCACCTCCAATACAGATACGCAGTATTTT. Translation: CASTSNTDTQYF. Combining the CDR3 with reference TRBV7-9 and TRBJ2-3 gives the whole variable domain DTGVSQNPRHKITKRGQNVTFRCDPISEHNRLYWYRQTLGQGPEFLTYFQNEAQLEKSRLLSDRFSAERPKGSFSTLEIQRTEQGDSAMYLCASTSNTDTQYFGPGTRLTVL.

This clonotype was counted at least ten times. V and J are TRBV6-6 and TRBJ2-7, with 12 bases lining up with TRBD2. J was trimmed by 4 bases and V by 0 bases; bases with no gene match: 4. This CDR3 region has 16 residues. CDR1 MNHNY and CDR2 SVGAGI come from the germline V gene (reference sequence). CDR3 nucleotide sequence: TGTGCCAGCAGTTACTCGACTAGCGGGAGTGGTTACGAGCAGTACTTC. Amino acid sequence: CASSYSTSGSGYEQYF.

This clonotype was recorded many times. V is TRBV28 and J is TRBJ2-5; D is perhaps TRBD2 (5 bases). The CDR3 spans 14 residues. Germline CDR1 and CDR2: MDHEN and SYDVKM. The V gene lost 4 bases and the J gene lost 4 bases, with 13 bases spanning the gap. Here the CDR3 DNA reads TGTGCCAGCAGTTCGACTATTGAGGGAGAGACCCAGTACTTC. Translation gives CASSSTIEGETQYF.

This clonotype was detected a few times. J is TRBJ1-6 and V is TRBV20-1; D is uncertain. CDR3 length: 13 residues. V was cut by 0 bases and J by 9 bases, with 9 bases left in between. CDR1 and CDR2 (germline): DFQATT, SNEGSKA (reference sequence). The CDR3 DNA reads TGCAGTGCTAGAGATGGGAGGGTTTCACCCCTCCACTTT. Encoded protein: CSARDGRVSPLHF.

This clonotype has a count of ten or more. This chain connects TRBV7-2 to TRBJ2-3; the D is unclear. Trimming pared 4 bases from V and 2 bases from J, leaving 10 bases between. This CDR3 has 14 residues. Germline CDR1 is SGHTA and CDR2 is FQGNSA. CDR3 in amino acids: CASSYNPFTDTQYF. For the CDR3, the DNA is TGTGCCAGCAGCTATAATCCCTTCACAGATACGCAGTATTTT.

The CDR3 sequence: CSLYRDTHYGYTF. CDR3 DNA: TGCAGCTTATACCGGGACACCCACTATGGCTACACCTTC. This chain joins TRBV29-1 and TRBJ1-2, with D possibly being TRBD1 (6 bases). Germline values: CDR1 SQVTM, CDR2 ANQGSEA. This CDR3 region has 13 residues. V lost 8 bases and J lost 3, with 16 bases in between.

This clonotype was seen ten or more times. The chain couples TRBV20-1 to TRBJ2-1, with 8 bases that match TRBD1. The junction had 21 bases not matched to a gene; V was cut back by 6 bases and J by 8 bases. Germline CDR1 DFQATT, CDR2 SNEGSKA (reference sequence). The CDR3 length is 17 residues. CDR3 sequence (DNA): TGCAGTGCCACGGCCCTCTTTGGACAGGGTAACGGGGATGAGCAGTTCTTC. Translated: CSATALFGQGNGDEQFF.

The chain recombines TRBV12-3 or TRBV12-4 with TRBJ1-2; TRBD1 might be the D (6 bases). Trimming removed 2 bases at V and 8 bases at J, with 18 bases between. The CDR3 is 15 residues long. CDR3 in DNA: TGTGCCAGCAGTTTACTGGGTCCGGGAACAGGGGGCTACACCTTC. It yields the protein CASSLLGPGTGGYTF.

This clonotype showed up just a few times. The chain combines TRBV19 with TRBJ2-2; the match to TRBD2 covers 8 bases. Germline V gene sequence: CDR1 LNHDA, CDR2 SQIVND (reference sequence). With V trimmed by 7 bases and J by 5 bases, 9 bases remained unmatched. The CDR3 spans 15 residues. DNA for the CDR3: TGTGCCAGTAAGGGTAGAGCGGGAGAGACCGGGGAGCTGTTTTTT. Its translation: CASKGRAGETGELFF.

This chain uses TRBV19 with TRBJ2-2, with TRBD1 identical over 9 bases. Losses at the gene ends were 8 bases for V and 3 bases for J; bases not matched to a gene: 13. The CDR3 runs to 17 residues. Germline values: CDR1 LNHDA, CDR2 SQIVND (reference sequence). This chain's CDR3 is CASRPLVTGGYTGELFF. The DNA of the CDR3 is TGTGCCAGTCGGCCTCTAGTGACAGGGGGGTACACCGGGGAGCTGTTTTTT.

The J gene is TRBJ2-3, the V gene TRBV3-1; the D is unclear. Germline V gene sequence: CDR1 LGHDT, CDR2 YNNKEL (reference sequence). The CDR3 runs 16 residues. V was cut by 3 bases and J by 0 bases, with 13 bases left in between. CDR3 in DNA: TGTGCCAGCAGCCAGCGCCCATACTCTAGCACAGATACGCAGTATTTT. Encoded protein: CASSQRPYSSTDTQYF.

In this sample, this clonotype turned up a few times. Relative to the germline gene, one junction end is altered; a read error may explain this. The V gene is TRBV5-5, the J gene TRBJ2-5; D may correspond to TRBD1 or TRBD2 (5 bases each). Germline loops: CDR1 SGHKS, CDR2 YYEKEE (reference sequence). The CDR3 consists of 14 residues. DNA of the CDR3: TGTGCCAGCAGCTTGAGCAGAAGGGGAGAGACCCGGTACTTC. Amino acids: CASSLSRRGETRYF.

This clonotype was counted a few times. This chain joins TRBV7-2 and TRBJ2-2; D not certain. The CDR3 is 14 residues long. Between the trimmed V and J ends, which lost 0 bases and 5 bases, there was a span of 7 bases. The germline CDR1 and CDR2 sequences are SGHTA and FQGNSA. The CDR3 loop is CASSLAWVTGELFF. The CDR3 DNA follows: TGTGCCAGCAGCTTAGCATGGGTAACCGGGGAGCTGTTTTTT.

This clonotype appeared a few times. The J gene is TRBJ2-7, the V gene TRBV3-1, with 9 bases identical to TRBD1. The germline CDR1 and CDR2 sequences are LGHDT and YNNKEL (reference sequence). The CDR3 loop spans 16 amino acids. Unmatched junction bases numbered 11, after V lost 5 bases and J lost 3 bases. Here the CDR3 DNA reads TGTGCCAGCAGCTTAATGCCCCGGGACAGGGTCTACGAGCAGTACTTC. The encoded protein is CASSLMPRDRVYEQYF.